The source of this T cell receptor (beta chain) is a study of cytomegalovirus exposure and HLA in healthy donors. Using immunoSEQ multiplex PCR, the repertoire was profiled, and TCRdb retains in-frame clones only, with some absent. The sample yields 80,000 to 95,000 clones, over 85% seen once. Trimming removed 0 bases at V and 5 bases at J, with 16 bases between. CDR3 length: 16 residues. Germline lookup yields CDR1 MNHEY and CDR2 SVGAGI. This TCR derives from a woman in her thirties in good health and CMV-seropositive. The source material was PBMCs. The chain has TRBV6-5 and TRBJ1-2, with a weak D call TRBD1 (6 bases). This CDR3 is CASSYSRGGGEYGYTF. The DNA of the CDR3 is TGTGCCAGCAGTTACTCCAGGGGTGGAGGAGAGTATGGCTACACCTTC.